The present entry profiles one TCR beta chain with its context. Its antigen remains unknown. The data stem from a study of cytomegalovirus exposure and HLA in healthy donors. The wider study: The study placed around 85% of its 398 genotyped donors in the Caucasian-associated ancestry cluster. Findings of the study overall: It was reported that the classifier diagnosed cytomegalovirus status with high specificity and sensitivity in both the original and validation cohorts. Presence/absence analyses took donor sequencing depth as roughly uniform.

The germline CDR1 and CDR2 sequences are GTSNPN and SVGIG (reference sequence). This CDR3 is 15 amino acids long. The V gene lost 0 bases and the J gene lost 3 bases, with 11 bases spanning the gap. It was with 60 Vbeta and 13 Jbeta primers that the PCR ran. Libraries were prepared by immunoSEQ multiplex PCR; TCRdb keeps only in-frame clonotypes and omits some of them. The sample carries around 110,000 clones, less than 80% recorded once. The rearrangement joins TRBV30 to TRBJ2-2, with D perhaps matching TRBD1 (6 bases). The sequenced sample consisted of PBMCs. This receptor was taken from a middle-aged woman in good health and CMV-seropositive. The CDR3 region is CAWSVVGHYTGELFF. The CDR3 coding sequence is TGTGCCTGGAGTGTAGTGGGACATTACACCGGGGAGCTGTTTTTT.